A single sample gave rise to the 29 T cell receptor beta chains below, sequenced in a study of blood T cells in healthy people across ages. It was with a sample-barcoded 5' primer and a J-beta primer mix that a second PCR of roughly 6 to 12 cycles was run. TCRdb redid the calling of the 5' RACE reads with MiXCR, one entry per CDR3 protein. Of over 950,000 distinct CDR3 sequences in the sample, just over 50% were seen once. Sequencing was performed on blood. The receptors come from a woman aged 60-75 years in good health.

V gene TRBV5-1 combines with J gene TRBJ2-2; D unclear. V was trimmed by 0 bases and J by 4 bases, leaving 10 bases between them. This CDR3 has 15 residues. CDR1 and CDR2 from the germline V gene are SGHRS and YFSETQ. For the CDR3, the DNA is TGCGCCAGCAGCTTGGCCGAACTGGTCACCGGGGAGCTGTTTTTT. Its protein product is CASSLAELVTGELFF.

The gene calls are TRBV3-1 and TRBJ2-2; D is unclear. The CDR3 runs 15 residues. The germline CDR1 and CDR2 sequences are LGHDT and YNNKEL (reference sequence). Trimming cost V 2 bases and J 5 bases, with 12 bases left between them. The chain's CDR3 is CASSQRPVQTGELFF. In DNA form, the CDR3 reads TGTGCCAGCAGCCAACGGCCAGTGCAGACCGGGGAGCTGTTTTTT.

With regard to this clonotype: Since a much larger clone is just one base distant, this may be a read error. The rearrangement uses TRBV7-2 and TRBJ2-5, with no clear D. Germline CDR1 reads SGHTA; CDR2 reads FQGNSA. V was cut by 1 base and J by 11 bases, with 11 bases left in between. CDR3 length: 12 amino acids. CDR3 region: CASSLGKNEQYF. CDR3 in DNA: TGTGCCAGCAGCTTAGGAAAGAATGAGCAGTACTTC.

The rearrangement links TRBV14 to TRBJ2-3; no reliable D call. Trimming pared 4 bases from V and 8 bases from J, leaving 19 bases between. The CDR3 length is 15 residues. The germline V gene encodes CDR1 SGHDN and CDR2 FVKESK. In DNA, the CDR3 is TGTGCCAGCAGCCTCTTGGGGTCAAGAGACGGTACGCAGTATTTT. This translates into CASSLLGSRDGTQYF.

The chain recombines TRBV25-1 with TRBJ2-5; the D gene is possibly TRBD1 (5 bases). The CDR3 is made up of 15 amino acids. Trimming cost V 1 base and J 5 bases, with 14 bases left between them. The germline gives CDR1 MGHDK, CDR2 SYGVNS. This CDR3 reads CASSESGQIGETQYF. DNA for the CDR3: TGTGCCAGCAGTGAATCCGGACAAATTGGGGAGACCCAGTACTTC. The full variable domain, its missing parts supplied by reference TRBV25-1 and TRBJ2-5, is EADIYQTPRYLVIGTGKKITLECSQTMGHDKMYWYQQDPGMELHLIHYSYGVNSTEKGDLSSESTVSRIRTEHFPLTLESARPSHTSQYLCASSESGQIGETQYFGPGTRLLVL.

This chain joins TRBV5-1 and TRBJ1-2, with D possibly TRBD1 on 5 matching bases. The CDR3 runs 13 residues. The V and J ends lost 5 bases and 8 bases respectively, with 16 bases between them. Germline V lookup: CDR1 SGHRS, CDR2 YFSETQ. Here the CDR3 DNA reads TGCGCCAGCAGTGCGGACGGCGGGGGAGGCTACACCTTC. This encodes CASSADGGGGYTF.

This clonotype was counted a few times. The CDR3 bases are TGCGCCAGCAGCCCCCTAGACAGGGTTACAGATACGCAGTATTTT. This translates into CASSPLDRVTDTQYF. The V gene is TRBV5-1, the J gene TRBJ2-3; 7 bases are shared with TRBD1. V trimming: 4 bases; J trimming: 3 bases; junction bases outside the gene matches: 8. The germline CDR1 and CDR2 sequences are SGHRS and YFSETQ. This CDR3 is 15 amino acids long.

The chain uses TRBV6-2 or TRBV6-3 and TRBJ2-6, with a possible D match to TRBD1 (6 bases). Trimming pared 8 bases from V and 0 bases from J, leaving 20 bases between. Germline V gene lookup returns CDR1 MNHEY and CDR2 SVGEGT. This CDR3 region has 18 residues. CDR3 sequence: CASGWTDKTNSGANVLTF. CDR3 nucleotide sequence: TGTGCCAGCGGCTGGACAGACAAAACAAACTCTGGGGCCAACGTCCTGACTTTC.

V gene TRBV20-1 combines with J gene TRBJ2-5; TRBD2 aligns across 7 bases. Trimming at V came to 0 bases and at J to 0 bases, leaving 4 bases not matched to a gene. The CDR3 runs 15 residues. Germline CDR1 DFQATT, CDR2 SNEGSKA (reference sequence). CDR3 in amino acids: CSAREPSGYQETQYF. CDR3 DNA sequence: TGCAGTGCTAGAGAACCTAGCGGATACCAAGAGACCCAGTACTTC.

The chain joins TRBV6-5 to TRBJ1-5; TRBD1 might be the D (6 bases). Germline CDR1 is MNHEY and CDR2 is SVGAGI. Trimming shortened V by 6 bases and J by 5 bases, and 14 bases separated the two germline ends. The CDR3 length is 14 residues. The CDR3 protein is CASSRGGWDQPQHF. In DNA form, the CDR3 reads TGTGCCAGCAGCAGGGGAGGGTGGGATCAGCCCCAGCATTTT.

This clonotype was counted only a few times. The chain joins TRBV2 to TRBJ2-7; 12 bases agree with TRBD2. The CDR3 extends over 14 amino acids. Germline V gives CDR1 SNHLY, CDR2 FYNNEI. V was clipped by 8 bases and J by 9 bases; unmatched bases: 11. Written as DNA, the CDR3 is TGTGCCAGCCAGACTACGACTAGCGGGAGTGTGCAGTACTTC. Amino acids: CASQTTTSGSVQYF. The full variable domain, rest sourced from reference TRBV2 and TRBJ2-7, is EPEVTQTPSHQVTQMGQEVILRCVPISNHLYFYWYRQILGQKVEFLVSFYNNEISEKSEIFDDQFSVERPDGSNFTLKIRSTKLEDSAMYFCASQTTTSGSVQYFGPGTRLTVT.

This chain links TRBV12-3 or TRBV12-4 with TRBJ2-2, with D possibly being TRBD2 (5 bases). There are 13 residues in the CDR3. The V and J ends lost 6 bases and 6 bases respectively, with 11 bases between them. The CDR3 DNA reads TGTGCCAGCAGGCAGACTATTTCCGGGGAGCTGTTTTTT. This codes for CASRQTISGELFF.

The chain combines TRBV12-3 or TRBV12-4 with TRBJ1-6; TRBD1 might be the D (6 bases). CDR3 length: 14 amino acids. The V and J ends lost 4 bases and 9 bases respectively, with 13 bases between them. DNA for the CDR3: TGTGCCAGCAGTTCTACGACAGGACTTTCACCCCTCCACTTT. Its protein product is CASSSTTGLSPLHF.

The rearrangement uses TRBV11-2 and TRBJ2-3; D gene uncertain. This CDR3 contains 21 residues. Germline assignment: CDR1 SGHAT and CDR2 FQNNGV. V lost 0 bases and J lost 0, with 25 bases in between. Here the CDR3 reads CASSLDLGSFYPTPSTDTQYF. The CDR3 bases are TGTGCCAGCAGCTTAGATCTTGGCAGCTTTTACCCGACCCCCAGCACAGATACGCAGTATTTT.

V usage is TRBV20-1 and J usage is TRBJ1-5; TRBD1 matches at 8 bases. CDR3 length: 17 amino acids. V gave up 0 bases and J gave up 1 base; unmatched junction bases: 8. Germline CDR1 and CDR2: DFQATT and SNEGSKA (reference sequence). This chain's CDR3 is CSARDIRGRGSNQPQHF. CDR3 sequence (DNA): TGCAGTGCTAGAGACATCAGGGGGCGCGGAAGCAATCAGCCCCAGCATTTT.

This clonotype appeared a few times. The chain uses TRBV11-2 and TRBJ2-7; TRBD2 matches at 9 bases. The CDR3 is made up of 15 amino acids. V gave up 5 bases and J gave up 5 bases; unmatched junction bases: 10. In germline, CDR1 is SGHAT, CDR2 FQNNGV. The CDR3 bases are TGTGCCAGCAGCAGAACCGCGGGAGGGCTCAACGAGCAGTACTTC. Its protein is CASSRTAGGLNEQYF.

This clonotype was observed a few times. The chain carries TRBV6-6 and TRBJ1-2; 8 positions match TRBD1. Trimming at V came to 2 bases and at J to 5 bases, leaving 7 bases not matched to a gene. CDR3 length: 15 residues. Per the germline V gene, CDR1 is MNHNY and CDR2 is SVGAGI (reference sequence). This CDR3 is CASSYVSGGGYGYTF. The CDR3, as DNA: TGTGCCAGCAGTTACGTATCAGGGGGCGGGTATGGCTACACCTTC.

This clonotype occurred a few times. The chain links TRBV10-3 to TRBJ2-1; 10 bases are shared with TRBD2. This CDR3 is built from 14 residues. CDR1 and CDR2 (germline): ENHRY, SYGVKD. The V and J ends lost 4 bases and 4 bases, in that order; junction bases with no gene match: 1. The CDR3 loop is CAISGAGGYNEQFF. The CDR3 DNA sequence: TGTGCCATCAGTGGAGCGGGAGGGTACAATGAGCAGTTCTTC.

This clonotype was seen a few times. V and J are TRBV28 and TRBJ2-7; the D is unclear. Germline assignment: CDR1 MDHEN and CDR2 SYDVKM. V gave up 6 bases and J gave up 6 bases, with 15 bases separating them. The CDR3 is made up of 13 amino acids. CDR3 DNA sequence: TGTGCCAGCAGAAAGCCACCGGCGTCCGAGCAGTACTTC. It is translated as CASRKPPASEQYF.

The chain recombines TRBV7-9 with TRBJ1-2; 7 nucleotides align to TRBD1. V lost 2 bases and J lost 7; bases outside the gene matches: 7. From germline, CDR1 is SEHNR and CDR2 FQNEAQ (reference sequence). This CDR3 is 14 amino acids long. The CDR3 region is CASSLTGVGAGYTF. CDR3 DNA sequence: TGTGCCAGCAGCTTAACAGGGGTGGGCGCTGGCTACACCTTC.

This clonotype was picked up a small number of times. This chain joins TRBV9 and TRBJ2-7; D could derive from TRBD1 or TRBD2 (7 bases each). Germline CDR1 is SGDLS and CDR2 is YYNGEE. Trimming took 0 bases from V and 5 from J, leaving 15 bases between them. This CDR3 is built from 15 residues. CDR3 bases: TGTGCCAGCAGCGTAGCTGGCAGGGGGGGAGACGAGCAGTACTTC. Protein product: CASSVAGRGGDEQYF.

In this sample, this clonotype turned up a few times. The chain carries TRBV29-1 and TRBJ1-1, with 8 nucleotides matching TRBD1. Germline assignment: CDR1 SQVTM and CDR2 ANQGSEA. Germline trimming cut 7 bases from V and 2 bases from J; bases unmatched to any gene: 6. The length of the CDR3 is 13 residues. The CDR3 loop is CSGGTGLNTEAFF. DNA for the CDR3: TGCAGCGGCGGGACAGGCCTTAACACTGAAGCTTTCTTT. Filled out from reference TRBV29-1 and TRBJ1-1, the complete variable domain reads SAVISQKPSRDICQRGTSLTIQCQVDSQVTMMFWYRQQPGQSLTLIATANQGSEATYESGFVIDKFPISRPNLTFSTLTVSNMSPEDSSIYLCSGGTGLNTEAFFGQGTRLTVV.

This chain uses TRBV7-9 with TRBJ2-4; D possibly matches TRBD1 or TRBD2 (5 bases each). Per germline, CDR1 SEHNR and CDR2 FQNEAQ (reference sequence). The CDR3 covers 14 residues. Trimming cost V 4 bases and J 13 bases, with 20 bases left between them. The CDR3 here is CASSSEGPIKTQYF. For the CDR3, the DNA is TGTGCCAGCAGCTCCGAGGGACCTATTAAAACCCAGTACTTC. Full variable domain (outside the CDR3, taken from reference TRBV7-9 and TRBJ2-4): DTGVSQNPRHKITKRGQNVTFRCDPISEHNRLYWYRQTLGQGPEFLTYFQNEAQLEKSRLLSDRFSAERPKGSFSTLEIQRTEQGDSAMYLCASSSEGPIKTQYFGAGTRLSVL.

The chain links TRBV4-3 to TRBJ2-4; 10 nucleotides match TRBD1. V dropped 0 bases and J dropped 0; count of bases not matched to a gene: 5. This CDR3 region has 18 residues. The germline V gene encodes CDR1 LGHNA and CDR2 YSLEER. CDR3: CASSQEPRTGGAKNIQYF. CDR3 nucleotides: TGCGCCAGCAGCCAAGAGCCCCGGACAGGGGGAGCCAAAAACATTCAGTACTTC.

The chain recombines TRBV7-9 with TRBJ2-5, with 7 bases identical to TRBD1. The junction had 10 bases not matched to a gene; V was cut back by 5 bases and J by 1 base. The CDR3 sequence is 16 residues long. Germline-derived CDR1 and CDR2 are SEHNR and FQNEAQ (reference sequence). The CDR3 nucleotides are TGTGCCAGCAGCATACCTACGGGGACAGCCCAAGAGACCCAGTACTTC. Residues: CASSIPTGTAQETQYF.

The V call is TRBV4-2, the J call TRBJ2-7, with 11 bases identical to TRBD2. This CDR3 has 13 residues. Trimming cost V 1 base and J 12 bases; bases outside gene matches: 5. Germline assignment: CDR1 LGHNA and CDR2 YNFKEQ. The CDR3 is CASSQGASGRLYF. The DNA for the CDR3 is TGTGCCAGCAGCCAAGGAGCTAGCGGGAGGCTGTACTTC.

This clonotype has a count of ten or more. One end of the junction varies from germline; a read error may be responsible. The chain uses TRBV5-1 and TRBJ2-5; D might be TRBD2 (5 bases). The CDR3 consists of 13 residues. The germline gives CDR1 SGHRS, CDR2 YFSETQ. The CDR3 region is CASSRTVQETQYF. CDR3 sequence (DNA): TGTGCCAGCAGCCGGACTGTTCAAGAGACCCAGTACTTC.

This clonotype appeared a few times. CDR3 in amino acids: CASSARGQGARNHGYTF. As DNA, the CDR3 is TGCGCCAGCAGCGCTAGGGGACAGGGGGCGCGGAATCATGGCTACACCTTC. The chain recombines TRBV5-1 with TRBJ1-2, with TRBD1 identical over 12 bases. The germline CDR1 and CDR2 sequences are SGHRS and YFSETQ. There are 17 residues in the CDR3. V lost 4 bases to trimming and J lost 6 bases; unmatched junction nucleotides: 13.

This clonotype came up a few times. The chain couples TRBV28 to TRBJ2-7; 8 positions match TRBD2. V shed 7 bases, J shed 4 bases, and the junction held 9 bases outside the gene matches. Germline CDR1 is MDHEN and CDR2 is SYDVKM. The CDR3 contains 14 residues. CDR3 amino acids: CASTDSAGAYEQYF. DNA for the CDR3: TGTGCCAGCACCGACTCAGCGGGAGCGTACGAGCAGTACTTC.